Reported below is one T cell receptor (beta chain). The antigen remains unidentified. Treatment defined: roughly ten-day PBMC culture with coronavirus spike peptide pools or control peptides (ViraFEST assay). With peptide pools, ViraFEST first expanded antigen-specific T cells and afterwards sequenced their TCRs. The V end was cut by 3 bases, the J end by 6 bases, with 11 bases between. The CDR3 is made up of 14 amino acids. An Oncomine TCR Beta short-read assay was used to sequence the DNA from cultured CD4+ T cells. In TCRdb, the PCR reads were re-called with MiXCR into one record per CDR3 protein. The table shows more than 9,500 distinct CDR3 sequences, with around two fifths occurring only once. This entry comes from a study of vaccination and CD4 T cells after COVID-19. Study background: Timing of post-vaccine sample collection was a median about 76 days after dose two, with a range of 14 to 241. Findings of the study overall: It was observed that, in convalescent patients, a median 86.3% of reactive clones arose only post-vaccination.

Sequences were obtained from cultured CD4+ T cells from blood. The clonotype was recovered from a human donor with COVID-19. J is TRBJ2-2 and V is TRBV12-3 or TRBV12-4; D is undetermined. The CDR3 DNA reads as TGTGCCAGCAGTTTCGGCCTGGACGCCGGGGAGCTGTTTTTT. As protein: CASSFGLDAGELFF.